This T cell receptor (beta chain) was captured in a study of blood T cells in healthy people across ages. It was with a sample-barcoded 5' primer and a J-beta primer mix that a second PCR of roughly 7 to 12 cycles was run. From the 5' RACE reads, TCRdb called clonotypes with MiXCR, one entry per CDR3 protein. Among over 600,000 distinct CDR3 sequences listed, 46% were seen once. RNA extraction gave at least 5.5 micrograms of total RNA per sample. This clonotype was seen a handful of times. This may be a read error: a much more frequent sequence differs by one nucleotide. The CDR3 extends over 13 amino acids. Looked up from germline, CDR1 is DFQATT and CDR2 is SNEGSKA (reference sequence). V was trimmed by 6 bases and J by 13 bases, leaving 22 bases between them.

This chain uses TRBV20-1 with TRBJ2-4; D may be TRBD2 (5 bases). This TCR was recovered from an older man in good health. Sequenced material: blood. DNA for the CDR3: TGCAGTGCCGAAAGGACGCCAACCGGGGAGCAGTACTTC. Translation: CSAERTPTGEQYF.